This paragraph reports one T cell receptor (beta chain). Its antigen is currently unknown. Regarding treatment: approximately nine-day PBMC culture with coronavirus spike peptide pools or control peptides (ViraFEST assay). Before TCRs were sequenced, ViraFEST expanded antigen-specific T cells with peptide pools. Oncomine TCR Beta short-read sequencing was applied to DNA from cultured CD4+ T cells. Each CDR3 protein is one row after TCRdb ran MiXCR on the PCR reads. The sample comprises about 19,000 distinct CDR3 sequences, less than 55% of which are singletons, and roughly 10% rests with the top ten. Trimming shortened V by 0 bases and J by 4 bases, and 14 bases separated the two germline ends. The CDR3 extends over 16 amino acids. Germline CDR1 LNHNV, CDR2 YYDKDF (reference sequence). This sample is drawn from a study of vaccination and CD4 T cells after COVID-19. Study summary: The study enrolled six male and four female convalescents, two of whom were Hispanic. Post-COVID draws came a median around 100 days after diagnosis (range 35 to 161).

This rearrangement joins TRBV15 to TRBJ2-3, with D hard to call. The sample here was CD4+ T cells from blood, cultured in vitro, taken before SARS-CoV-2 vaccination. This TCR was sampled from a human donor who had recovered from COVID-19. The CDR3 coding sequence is TGTGCCACCAGCAGAGAGAGGTACCGAGCTGCAGATACGCAGTATTTT. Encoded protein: CATSRERYRAADTQYF.